This T cell receptor (beta chain) appears in the sequencing data of a study of blood T cell repertoires in COVID-19. Clones were read by immunoSEQ multiplex PCR, and TCRdb kept only the in-frame ones, dropping some. The table has some 250,000 clones, 82% seen once. Sequenced material: PBMCs or T cells enriched from blood (not recorded which). The receptor comes from a man aged 35 to 55 who had recovered from COVID-19.

CDR3 amino acids: CSVAASGGRGETQYF. CDR3 coding DNA: TGCAGCGTCGCAGCTAGCGGGGGTAGGGGTGAGACCCAGTACTTC. The chain combines TRBV29-1 with TRBJ2-5; 10 bases agree with TRBD2. The CDR3 extends over 15 amino acids. Germline loops: CDR1 SQVTM, CDR2 ANQGSEA. With 6 bases clipped from V and 5 bases from J, the junction kept 12 bases outside the gene matches.